Following are 19 T cell receptor beta chains from one sample sequenced in a study of human T cells and chemical hapten exposure. TCRdb independently ran MiXCR on the RACE reads; one entry per CDR3 protein. The table has about 69,000 distinct CDR3 sequences, approximately 10% seen once; the top ten hold around 7%. Documented time point: patch test 2, 6 weeks after DPC sensitization. The treatment was: therapeutic diphenylcyclopropenone sensitization with weekly scalp DPC. Here the sequenced sample was whole blood, taken in connection with sensitization to the hapten diphenylcyclopropenone (DPC). These TCRs come from a woman in her forties or fifties with alopecia areata. Some clones in this sample may be carry-over from other donors' samples.

The sample holds many counts of this clonotype. V usage is TRBV11-2 and J usage is TRBJ1-1; tentative D call: TRBD1 (5 bases). Germline V gene data show CDR1 as SGHAT and CDR2 as FQNNGV. The CDR3 spans 11 residues. Trimming stripped 4 bases from V and 11 bases from J, with 11 bases between. Here the CDR3 reads CASSSSGTAFF. The CDR3 DNA reads as TGTGCCAGCAGCTCCTCAGGGACTGCTTTCTTT.

This clonotype was detected many times. The CDR3: CASSPETSGRFGDTQYF. The CDR3 DNA is TGTGCCAGCTCACCGGAGACTAGCGGGAGGTTTGGAGATACGCAGTATTTT. This chain connects TRBV18 to TRBJ2-3, with 13 bases lining up with TRBD2. Germline-derived CDR1 and CDR2 are KGHSH and LQKENI. The J segment lost 5 bases and the V segment lost 3 bases, leaving 8 bases of the junction unmatched. The CDR3 length is 17 residues.

There are a few counts of this clonotype. The chain couples TRBV5-1 to TRBJ2-5; tentatively, D is TRBD1 or TRBD2 (5 bases each). Germline CDR1 is SGHRS and CDR2 is YFSETQ. Between the trimmed V and J ends, which lost 4 bases and 5 bases, there was a span of 15 bases. This CDR3 contains 14 residues. The CDR3 DNA reads as TGCGCCAGCAGCGATATCAGGGCGGGTGAGACCCAGTACTTC. Amino acids: CASSDIRAGETQYF.

The gene calls are TRBV12-3 or TRBV12-4 and TRBJ1-5; 7 bases line up with TRBD1. This CDR3 region has 15 residues. J was trimmed by 3 bases and V by 5 bases; bases with no gene match: 7. Here the CDR3 DNA reads TGTGCCAGCAGTGACCCCGGGACAGTCAATCAGCCCCAGCATTTT. This gives the protein CASSDPGTVNQPQHF.

This chain uses TRBV3-1 with TRBJ1-3, with a weak D call TRBD1 (5 bases). Germline V gives CDR1 LGHDT, CDR2 YNNKEL (reference sequence). The V and J ends lost 4 bases and 5 bases respectively, with 24 bases between them. This CDR3 spans 18 amino acids. The CDR3 is CASSPGRGNSVQRNTIYF. The CDR3 DNA follows: TGTGCCAGCAGCCCAGGGCGGGGGAACTCTGTCCAAAGAAACACCATATATTTT.

On this clonotype itself: This may stem from a read error, because a much larger clone lies one nucleotide away. The chain has TRBV5-4 and TRBJ2-7; no clear D gene. Germline V lookup: CDR1 SGHNT, CDR2 YYREEE (reference sequence). The V end was cut by 5 bases, the J end by 7 bases, with 19 bases between. The length of the CDR3 is 14 residues. The CDR3 here is CASSRREPFEEQYF. CDR3 sequence (DNA): TGTGCCAGCAGTCGGCGAGAGCCATTTGAAGAGCAGTACTTC.

The gene calls are TRBV30 and TRBJ2-2; 10 bases align to TRBD2. This CDR3 has 15 residues. Germline V CDR1 and CDR2: GTSNPN, SVGIG (reference sequence). After removal of 3 bases from V and 7 bases from J, the junction contained 8 bases not matched to a gene. The CDR3 bases are TGTGCCTGGAGACTAGCGGGATACGGAAGCGGGGAGCTGTTTTTT. Residues: CAWRLAGYGSGELFF.

Ten or more counts support this clonotype. The chain is built from TRBV11-2 and TRBJ2-7; possibly TRBD1 for D (6 bases). V dropped 2 bases and J dropped 3 bases, with 17 bases sitting between them. The CDR3 is 16 amino acids. CDR1 SGHAT and CDR2 FQNNGV come from the germline V gene. The CDR3: CASSLLTTGGIYEQYF. CDR3 DNA: TGTGCCAGCAGCTTATTAACGACAGGTGGTATCTACGAGCAGTACTTC.

This clonotype was detected ten times or more. The chain carries TRBV11-3 and TRBJ2-3, with TRBD1 identical over 12 bases. Germline assignment: CDR1 SGHNT and CDR2 YENEEA. The CDR3 loop spans 16 amino acids. Trimming cost V 5 bases and J 6 bases; bases outside gene matches: 9. The CDR3 spells CASSRSPGQGADTQYF. For the CDR3, the DNA is TGTGCCAGCAGCCGTTCACCGGGACAGGGGGCTGATACGCAGTATTTT.

This clonotype was seen many times. V usage is TRBV15 and J usage is TRBJ1-3; D is uncertain. CDR1 LNHNV and CDR2 YYDKDF come from the germline V gene (reference sequence). V was clipped by 1 base and J by 0 bases, with 7 bases between them. This CDR3 is built from 15 residues. The CDR3 spells CATSRAGRSGNTIYF. CDR3 nucleotide sequence: TGTGCCACCAGCAGAGCCGGTCGCTCTGGAAACACCATATATTTT.

This clonotype was counted many times. The chain is built from TRBV3-1 and TRBJ2-7, with D tentatively TRBD1 (5 bases). The V end was cut by 4 bases, the J end by 6 bases, with 13 bases between. From germline, CDR1 is LGHDT and CDR2 YNNKEL (reference sequence). The CDR3 has 13 residues. CDR3 sequence reads: CASSPARQGEQYF. The CDR3 nucleotides read TGTGCCAGCAGCCCTGCACGGCAGGGCGAGCAGTACTTC.

This clonotype was recorded many times. This chain uses TRBV28 with TRBJ1-5, with D perhaps TRBD1 (5 bases). Per germline, CDR1 MDHEN and CDR2 SYDVKM. This CDR3 contains 16 residues. Between the trimmed V and J ends, which lost 7 bases and 3 bases, there was a span of 19 bases. The CDR3 coding sequence is TGTGCCAGCACCCTTAGCGGGGCAGGGAACAATCAGCCCCAGCATTTT. This gives the protein CASTLSGAGNNQPQHF.

This clonotype was seen a handful of times. The V call is TRBV6-6, the J call TRBJ1-1; no clear D. Deletions cut 7 bases from V and 1 base from J, with 10 bases between. From germline, CDR1 is MNHNY and CDR2 SVGAGI (reference sequence). CDR3 length: 13 residues. CDR3 in amino acids: CASTQAGNTEAFF. The CDR3 DNA sequence: TGTGCCAGCACCCAGGCGGGGAACACTGAAGCTTTCTTT.

About this clonotype: Just one base apart from a much larger clone, this may be a read error. This chain uses TRBV18 with TRBJ2-7; the match to TRBD2 covers 7 bases. V lost 8 bases, J lost 3 bases, and 13 bases stayed unmatched. The germline CDR1 and CDR2 sequences are KGHSH and LQKENI. This CDR3 region has 15 residues. The DNA of the CDR3 is TGTGCCAGCCCACGAGGCTCTAGCGGAAACTACGAGCAGTACTTC. Encoded protein: CASPRGSSGNYEQYF.

This clonotype was seen repeatedly, ten times or more. The V call is TRBV5-5, the J call TRBJ1-4; 11 bases fit TRBD1. V shed 4 bases, J shed 7 bases, and the junction held 6 bases outside the gene matches. Germline CDR1 SGHKS, CDR2 YYEKEE (reference sequence). This CDR3 contains 15 residues. DNA for the CDR3: TGTGCCAGCAGCGAATCCGGGACAGGGGGTGAAAAACTGTTTTTT. Translation: CASSESGTGGEKLFF.

V is TRBV18 and J is TRBJ2-7; 7 positions agree with TRBD2. Trimming took 4 bases from V and 3 from J; bases not matched to a gene: 12. CDR3 size: 16 residues. Germline V CDR1 and CDR2: KGHSH, LQKENI. CDR3 sequence reads: CASSRGTPGGLYEQYF. The CDR3 bases are TGTGCCAGCTCACGCGGAACGCCGGGGGGTCTCTACGAGCAGTACTTC.

This clonotype was found many times. This chain links TRBV7-2 with TRBJ2-1, with 11 bases aligning to TRBD2. Germline values: CDR1 SGHTA, CDR2 FQGNSA. The CDR3 spans 15 residues. After removal of 6 bases from V and 4 bases from J, the junction contained 5 bases not matched to a gene. The CDR3 sequence is CASRSGTSGYNEQFF. The CDR3 DNA reads as TGTGCCAGCAGATCCGGGACTAGCGGATACAATGAGCAGTTCTTC.

This clonotype was detected many times. V and J are TRBV20-1 and TRBJ2-7; 8 bases fit TRBD2. The CDR3 has 13 residues. Looked up from germline, CDR1 is DFQATT and CDR2 is SNEGSKA (reference sequence). V shed 6 bases, J shed 3 bases, and the junction held 7 bases outside the gene matches. CDR3 DNA sequence: TGCAGTGCCTCGACTAGCGCGCTCTACGAGCAGTACTTC. Its translation is CSASTSALYEQYF.

As to this clonotype: With a much larger clone just one base away, this may be a read error. CDR3 sequence (DNA): TGTGCCAGCAGTGAAGGGACTAGCGGGATGATAAACTCCTACGAGCAGTACTTC. Translation: CASSEGTSGMINSYEQYF. V and J are TRBV6-1 and TRBJ2-7, with TRBD2 matching 12 bases. Trimming cost V 1 base and J 0 bases; bases outside gene matches: 7. The CDR3 length is 18 residues. Per the germline V gene, CDR1 is MNHNS and CDR2 is SASEGT.